Below, 17 T cell receptor beta chains from the same sample are listed, as sequenced in a study of T cells in tuberculosis. Here immunoSEQ multiplex PCR was the method, and the copy in TCRdb shows in-frame clones only, minus some. This table holds tens of thousands of clones, 92% found once. As for time point: new active TB diagnosis, blood taken before or within 7 days of starting treatment. The material sequenced was PBMCs, taken at tuberculosis diagnosis. Source of these receptors: an adult with tuberculosis. Some clones in this sample may be carry-over from other donors' samples.

This clone was observed once. The rearrangement links TRBV6-5 to TRBJ2-3, with 7 bases identical to TRBD1. The germline CDR1 and CDR2 sequences are MNHEY and SVGAGI. CDR3 length: 16 residues. V trimming: 0 bases; J trimming: 3 bases; junction bases outside the gene matches: 6. The CDR3 reads CASSYSTTGSTDTQYF. CDR3 in DNA: TGTGCCAGCAGTTACTCGACGACAGGGAGTACAGATACGCAGTATTTT.

The CDR3 here is CASSGPSGGTGEQFF. CDR3 coding DNA: TGTGCCAGCAGTGGACCCTCCGGGGGAACTGGTGAGCAGTTCTTC. The chain recombines TRBV2 with TRBJ2-1, with D tentatively TRBD2 (6 bases). Trimming removed 4 bases at V and 9 bases at J, with 19 bases between. From germline, CDR1 is SNHLY and CDR2 FYNNEI. This CDR3 comprises 15 residues.

This chain links TRBV5-6 with TRBJ2-1, with 8 positions matching TRBD1. This CDR3 is 12 amino acids long. The ends lost 5 bases at V and 9 bases at J; junction bases unmatched: 4. The germline V gene encodes CDR1 SGHDT and CDR2 YYEEEE. The CDR3 loop reads CASRRQGIEQFF. In DNA form, the CDR3 reads TGTGCCAGCAGAAGACAGGGGATTGAGCAGTTCTTC.

The V gene is TRBV6-1, the J gene TRBJ2-7, with a possible D match to TRBD2 (5 bases). The CDR3 runs to 16 residues. V was shortened by 0 bases and J by 7 bases, with 19 bases between the two germline ends. Germline V lookup: CDR1 MNHNS, CDR2 SASEGT. DNA of the CDR3: TGTGCCAGCAGTGAAGCGGGCACCTACGGGATCGCGGAGCAGTACTTC. This sequence encodes CASSEAGTYGIAEQYF.

The CDR3 sequence is CATRTGYTDTQYF. The CDR3 DNA sequence: TGTGCCACCCGGACAGGCTATACAGATACGCAGTATTTT. V usage is TRBV5-4 and J usage is TRBJ2-3; TRBD1 matches at 7 bases. V was clipped by 9 bases and J by 3 bases; unmatched bases: 7. The CDR3 totals 13 residues. CDR1 is SGHNT and CDR2 is YYREEE in the germline V gene (reference sequence).

V usage is TRBV5-4 and J usage is TRBJ2-1, with a possible D match to TRBD1 (6 bases). Per the germline V gene, CDR1 is SGHNT and CDR2 is YYREEE (reference sequence). V was trimmed by 4 bases and J by 8 bases, leaving 16 bases between them. The CDR3 has 14 amino acids. Here the CDR3 reads CASSPSGGRDEQFF. CDR3 nucleotide sequence: TGTGCCAGCAGCCCCAGTGGGGGCAGGGATGAGCAGTTCTTC.

The chain links TRBV7-6 to TRBJ2-2; TRBD1 is a possible D gene (6 bases). CDR1 and CDR2 from the germline V gene are SGHVS and FNYEAQ. The CDR3 is 14 residues long. V was pared by 3 bases and J by 6 bases, with 11 bases between. DNA of the CDR3: TGTGCCAGCAGCTTCACAGGGATCGCCGGGGAGCTGTTTTTT. It codes for CASSFTGIAGELFF.

V usage is TRBV7-7 and J usage is TRBJ2-1, with TRBD2 matching over 8 bases. Germline V gene data show CDR1 as SSHAT and CDR2 as FNYEAQ (reference sequence). With 5 bases clipped from V and 2 bases from J, the junction kept 5 bases outside the gene matches. The CDR3 consists of 15 residues. The CDR3 DNA reads as TGTGCCAGCAGCGCCACGGGGGGGCCCTACAATGAGCAGTTCTTC. Translated: CASSATGGPYNEQFF.

The genes are TRBV2 and TRBJ1-2, with D possibly TRBD1 on 6 matching bases. This CDR3 has 12 residues. Between the trimmed V and J ends, which lost 6 bases and 3 bases, there was a span of 8 bases. Germline values: CDR1 SNHLY, CDR2 FYNNEI. The chain's CDR3 is CASRYRDYGYTF. In DNA, the CDR3 is TGTGCCAGCAGATACAGGGACTATGGCTACACCTTC. Filled out from reference TRBV2 and TRBJ1-2, the complete variable domain reads EPEVTQTPSHQVTQMGQEVILRCVPISNHLYFYWYRQILGQKVEFLVSFYNNEISEKSEIFDDQFSVERPDGSNFTLKIRSTKLEDSAMYFCASRYRDYGYTFGSGTRLTVV.

This chain's CDR3 is CASSPIGGGHTGELFF. CDR3 in DNA: TGTGCCAGCAGCCCCATTGGCGGGGGGCACACCGGGGAGCTGTTTTTT. The rearrangement joins TRBV7-6 to TRBJ2-2, with 8 bases fitting TRBD2. The CDR3 loop spans 16 amino acids. V was pared by 5 bases and J by 3 bases, with 8 bases of the junction left unmatched. Germline V gene sequence: CDR1 SGHVS, CDR2 FNYEAQ.

CDR3 region: CASSAGQENTEAFF. In DNA form, the CDR3 reads TGTGCCAGCAGCGCGGGACAGGAGAACACTGAAGCTTTCTTT. The genes are TRBV7-3 and TRBJ1-1; the match to TRBD1 covers 8 bases. V lost 5 bases and J lost 1; bases outside the gene matches: 3. The CDR3 totals 14 residues. Looked up from germline, CDR1 is SGHTA and CDR2 is FQGTGA.

The chain combines TRBV2 with TRBJ1-5, with D possibly matching TRBD1 (5 bases). From germline, CDR1 is SNHLY and CDR2 FYNNEI. Trimming removed 6 bases from V and 4 bases from J, with 10 bases in between. This CDR3 contains 13 residues. In nucleotides, the CDR3 is TGTGCCAGCAGCGTAGGGGAAAATCAGCCCCAGCATTTT. Protein product: CASSVGENQPQHF.

DNA of the CDR3: TGTGCCAGCAGCCCCGACAGGGGGAATGGAAACACCATATATTTT. Translating it yields CASSPDRGNGNTIYF. The chain employs TRBV7-7 and TRBJ1-3, with 9 bases that match TRBD1. The ends lost 5 bases at V and 3 bases at J; junction bases unmatched: 5. CDR1 SSHAT and CDR2 FNYEAQ come from the germline V gene (reference sequence). CDR3 length: 15 residues.

The chain carries TRBV20-1 and TRBJ1-4; D remains unclear. V lost 4 bases and J lost 8, with 8 bases in between. This CDR3 is 11 amino acids long. Germline assignment: CDR1 DFQATT and CDR2 SNEGSKA (reference sequence). In nucleotides, the CDR3 is TGCAGTGCTACCTTGGGCGAAAAACTGTTTTTT. Its translation: CSATLGEKLFF.

The CDR3 DNA follows: TGTGCCAGCAGTCTTAGACAGGGAGTTGCTGAAGCTTTCTTT. Its protein product is CASSLRQGVAEAFF. The chain couples TRBV27 to TRBJ1-1, with 7 bases lining up with TRBD1. This CDR3 spans 14 amino acids. CDR1 and CDR2 from the germline V gene are MNHEY and SMNVEV (reference sequence). The ends lost 5 bases at V and 6 bases at J; junction bases unmatched: 9.

The rearrangement links TRBV6-5 to TRBJ1-2; D is unresolved. The CDR3 has 13 amino acids. V was trimmed by 6 bases and J by 8 bases, leaving 16 bases between them. Germline assignment: CDR1 MNHEY and CDR2 SVGAGI. The CDR3 is CASSPDRLRGYTF. The CDR3 DNA reads as TGTGCCAGCAGCCCAGACCGACTGAGAGGCTACACCTTC.

This chain connects TRBV19 to TRBJ2-7; TRBD2 agrees at 8 bases. V was pared by 6 bases and J by 4 bases, with 11 bases of the junction left unmatched. The CDR3 is 15 amino acids. Per germline, CDR1 LNHDA and CDR2 SQIVND (reference sequence). CDR3 amino acids: CASRETGGISYEQYF. The CDR3 nucleotides read TGTGCCAGTAGGGAAACGGGAGGGATTTCATACGAGCAGTACTTC.